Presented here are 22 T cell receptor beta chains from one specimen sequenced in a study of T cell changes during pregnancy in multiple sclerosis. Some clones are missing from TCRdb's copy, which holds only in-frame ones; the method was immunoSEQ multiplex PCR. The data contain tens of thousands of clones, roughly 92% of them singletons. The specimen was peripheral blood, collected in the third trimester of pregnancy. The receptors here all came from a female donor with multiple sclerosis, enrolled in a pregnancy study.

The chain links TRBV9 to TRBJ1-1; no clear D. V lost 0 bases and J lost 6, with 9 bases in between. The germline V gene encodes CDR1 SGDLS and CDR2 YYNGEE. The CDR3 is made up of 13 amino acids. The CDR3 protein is CASSVGADPEAFF. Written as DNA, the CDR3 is TGTGCCAGCAGCGTAGGGGCAGACCCTGAAGCTTTCTTT.

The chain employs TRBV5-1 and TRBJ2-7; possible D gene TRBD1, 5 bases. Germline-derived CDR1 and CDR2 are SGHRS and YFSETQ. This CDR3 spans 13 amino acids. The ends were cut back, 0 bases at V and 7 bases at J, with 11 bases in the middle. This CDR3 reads CASSLARVEEQYF. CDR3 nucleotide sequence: TGCGCCAGCAGCTTGGCCAGGGTTGAAGAGCAGTACTTC.

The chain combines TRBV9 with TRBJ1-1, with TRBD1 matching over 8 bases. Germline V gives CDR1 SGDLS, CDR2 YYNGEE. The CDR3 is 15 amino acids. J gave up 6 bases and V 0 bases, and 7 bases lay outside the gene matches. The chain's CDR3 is CASSVALDRVAEAFF. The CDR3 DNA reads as TGTGCCAGCAGCGTAGCCTTGGACAGGGTGGCTGAAGCTTTCTTT.

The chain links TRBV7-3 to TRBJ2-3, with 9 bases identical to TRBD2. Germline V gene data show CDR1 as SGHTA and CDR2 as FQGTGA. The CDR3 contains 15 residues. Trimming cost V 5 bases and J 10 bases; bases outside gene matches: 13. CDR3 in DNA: TGTGCCAGCAGCCCGACTAGCGGCCCCGGCGCGGCGCAGTATTTT. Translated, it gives CASSPTSGPGAAQYF. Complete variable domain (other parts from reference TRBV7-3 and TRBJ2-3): GAGVSQTPSNKVTEKGKYVELRCDPISGHTALYWYRQSLGQGPEFLIYFQGTGAADDSGLPNDRFFAVRPEGSVSTLKIQRTERGDSAVYLCASSPTSGPGAAQYFGPGTRLTVL.

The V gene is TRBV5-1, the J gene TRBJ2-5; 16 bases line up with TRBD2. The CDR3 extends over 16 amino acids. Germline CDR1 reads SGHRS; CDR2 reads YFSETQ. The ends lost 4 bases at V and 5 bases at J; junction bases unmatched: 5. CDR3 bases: TGCGCCAGCAGCCCGGGACTAGCGGGAGGGCAGGAGACCCAGTACTTC. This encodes CASSPGLAGGQETQYF.

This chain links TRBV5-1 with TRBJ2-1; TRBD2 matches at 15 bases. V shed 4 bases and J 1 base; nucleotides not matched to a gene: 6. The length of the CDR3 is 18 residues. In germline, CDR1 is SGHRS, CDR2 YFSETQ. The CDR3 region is CASSHGLAGGESYNEQFF. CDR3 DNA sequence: TGCGCCAGCAGCCACGGACTAGCGGGAGGGGAGTCCTACAATGAGCAGTTCTTC. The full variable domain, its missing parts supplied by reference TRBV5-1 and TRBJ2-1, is KAGVTQTPRYLIKTRGQQVTLSCSPISGHRSVSWYQQTPGQGLQFLFEYFSETQRNKGNFPGRFSGRQFSNSRSEMNVSTLELGDSALYLCASSHGLAGGESYNEQFFGPGTRLTVL.

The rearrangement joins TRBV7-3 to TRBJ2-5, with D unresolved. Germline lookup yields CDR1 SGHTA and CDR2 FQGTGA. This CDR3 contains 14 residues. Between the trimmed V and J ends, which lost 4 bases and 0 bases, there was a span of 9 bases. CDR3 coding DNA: TGTGCCAGCAGCTCCGACTGGAACCAAGAGACCCAGTACTTC. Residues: CASSSDWNQETQYF.

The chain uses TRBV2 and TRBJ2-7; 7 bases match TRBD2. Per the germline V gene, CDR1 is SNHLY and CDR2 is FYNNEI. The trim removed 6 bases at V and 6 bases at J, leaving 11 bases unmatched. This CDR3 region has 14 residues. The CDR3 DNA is TGTGCCAGCAGGTTGGGGGGGATCGTTCCCGAGCAGTACTTC. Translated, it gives CASRLGGIVPEQYF.

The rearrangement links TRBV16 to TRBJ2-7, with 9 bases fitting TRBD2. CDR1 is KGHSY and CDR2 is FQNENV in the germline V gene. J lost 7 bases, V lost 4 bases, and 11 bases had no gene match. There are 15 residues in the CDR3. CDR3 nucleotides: TGTGCCAGCAGCCCATCGTTTAGCGGGAGCCTTGAGCAGTACTTC. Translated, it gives CASSPSFSGSLEQYF.

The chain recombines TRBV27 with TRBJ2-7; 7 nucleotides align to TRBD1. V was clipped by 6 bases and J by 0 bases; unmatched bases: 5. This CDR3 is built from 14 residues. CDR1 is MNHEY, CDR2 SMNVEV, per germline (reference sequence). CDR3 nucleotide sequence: TGTGCCAGCAGCCGACAGGGTTTCTCCTACGAGCAGTACTTC. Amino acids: CASSRQGFSYEQYF.

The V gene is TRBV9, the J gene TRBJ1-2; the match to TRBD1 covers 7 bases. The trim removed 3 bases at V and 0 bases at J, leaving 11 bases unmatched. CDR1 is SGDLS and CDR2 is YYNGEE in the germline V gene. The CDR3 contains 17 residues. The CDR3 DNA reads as TGTGCCAGCAGCGCTCAACAGGGGTTAACAGCTAACTATGGCTACACCTTC. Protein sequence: CASSAQQGLTANYGYTF.

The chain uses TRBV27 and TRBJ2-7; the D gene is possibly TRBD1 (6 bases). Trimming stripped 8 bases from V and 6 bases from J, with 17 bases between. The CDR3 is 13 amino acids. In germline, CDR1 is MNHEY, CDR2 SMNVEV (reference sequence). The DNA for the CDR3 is TGTGCCAGCCAACCGGGACACCCCGGCGAGCAGTACTTC. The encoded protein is CASQPGHPGEQYF.

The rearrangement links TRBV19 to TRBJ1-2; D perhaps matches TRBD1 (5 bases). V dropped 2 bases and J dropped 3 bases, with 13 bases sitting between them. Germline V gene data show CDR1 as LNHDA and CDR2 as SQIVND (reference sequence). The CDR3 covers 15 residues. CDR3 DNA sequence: TGTGCCAGTAGTATATCAGCAGGGATTGACTATGGCTACACCTTC. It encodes CASSISAGIDYGYTF.

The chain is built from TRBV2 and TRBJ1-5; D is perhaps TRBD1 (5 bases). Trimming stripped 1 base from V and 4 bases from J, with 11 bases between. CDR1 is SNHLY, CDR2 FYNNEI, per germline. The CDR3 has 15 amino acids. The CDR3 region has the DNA TGTGCCAGCAGTGAAGAGGGGAACGTGAATCAGCCCCAGCATTTT. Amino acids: CASSEEGNVNQPQHF.

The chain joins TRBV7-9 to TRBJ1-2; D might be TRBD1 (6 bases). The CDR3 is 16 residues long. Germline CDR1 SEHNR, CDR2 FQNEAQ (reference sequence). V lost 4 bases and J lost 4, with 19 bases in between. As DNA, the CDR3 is TGTGCCAGCAGCTCTAGGACAGCTTCTAATTTCTATGGCTACACCTTC. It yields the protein CASSSRTASNFYGYTF.

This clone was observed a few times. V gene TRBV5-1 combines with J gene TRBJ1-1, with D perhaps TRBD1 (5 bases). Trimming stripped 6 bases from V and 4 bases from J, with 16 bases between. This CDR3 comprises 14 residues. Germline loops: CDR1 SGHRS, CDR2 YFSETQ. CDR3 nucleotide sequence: TGCGCCAGCACCAAAGGAGGGGAGGGCACTGAAGCTTTCTTT. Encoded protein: CASTKGGEGTEAFF.

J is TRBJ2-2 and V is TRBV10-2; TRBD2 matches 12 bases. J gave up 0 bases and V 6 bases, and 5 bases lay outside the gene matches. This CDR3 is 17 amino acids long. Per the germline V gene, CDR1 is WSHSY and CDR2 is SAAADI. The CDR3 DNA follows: TGCGCCAGCAGCCGGACTAGCGGGAATACGAACACCGGGGAGCTGTTTTTT. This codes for CASSRTSGNTNTGELFF.

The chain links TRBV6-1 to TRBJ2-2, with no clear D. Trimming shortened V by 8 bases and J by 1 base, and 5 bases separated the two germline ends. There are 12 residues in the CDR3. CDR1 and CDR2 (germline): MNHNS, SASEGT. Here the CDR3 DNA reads TGTGCCAGCTCTATGAACACCGGGGAGCTGTTTTTT. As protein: CASSMNTGELFF.

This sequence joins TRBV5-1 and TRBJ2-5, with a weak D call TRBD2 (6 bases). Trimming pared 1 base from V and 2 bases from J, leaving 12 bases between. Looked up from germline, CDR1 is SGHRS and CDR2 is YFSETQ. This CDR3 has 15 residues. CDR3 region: CASSLWGSGQETQYF. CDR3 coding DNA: TGCGCCAGCAGCTTGTGGGGTAGCGGACAAGAGACCCAGTACTTC. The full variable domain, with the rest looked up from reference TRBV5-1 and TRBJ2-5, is KAGVTQTPRYLIKTRGQQVTLSCSPISGHRSVSWYQQTPGQGLQFLFEYFSETQRNKGNFPGRFSGRQFSNSRSEMNVSTLELGDSALYLCASSLWGSGQETQYFGPGTRLLVL.

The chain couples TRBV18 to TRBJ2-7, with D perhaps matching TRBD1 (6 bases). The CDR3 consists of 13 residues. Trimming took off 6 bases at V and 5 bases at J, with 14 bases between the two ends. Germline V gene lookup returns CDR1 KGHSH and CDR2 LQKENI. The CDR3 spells CASSDTGMNEQYF. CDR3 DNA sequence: TGTGCCAGCTCGGATACAGGGATGAACGAGCAGTACTTC.

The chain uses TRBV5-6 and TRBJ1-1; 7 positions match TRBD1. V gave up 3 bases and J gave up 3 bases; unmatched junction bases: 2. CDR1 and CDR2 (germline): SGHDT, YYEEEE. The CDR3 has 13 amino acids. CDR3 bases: TGTGCCAGCAGCTATGACAGGGACACTGAAGCTTTCTTT. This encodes CASSYDRDTEAFF. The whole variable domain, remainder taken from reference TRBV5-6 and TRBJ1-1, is DAGVTQSPTHLIKTRGQQVTLRCSPKSGHDTVSWYQQALGQGPQFIFQYYEEEERQRGNFPDRFSGHQFPNYSSELNVNALLLGDSALYLCASSYDRDTEAFFGQGTRLTVV.

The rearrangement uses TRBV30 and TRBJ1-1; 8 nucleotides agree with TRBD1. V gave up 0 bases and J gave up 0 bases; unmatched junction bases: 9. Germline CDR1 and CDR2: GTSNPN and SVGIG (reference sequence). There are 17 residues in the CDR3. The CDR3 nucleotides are TGTGCCTGGAGTGTAAGGTGGTCAGGGGGCGTGAACACTGAAGCTTTCTTT. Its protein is CAWSVRWSGGVNTEAFF.